What follows are 27 T cell receptor beta chains derived from one specimen sequenced in a study of blood T cell repertoires in COVID-19. Assay used: immunoSEQ multiplex PCR; TCRdb lists only in-frame clones, some missing. The sample has approximately 270,000 clones, 85% to 90% seen once. Sequenced input: PBMCs or T cells enriched from blood (not recorded which). These receptors were collected from a woman aged 30 to 39 with acute COVID-19.

The chain couples TRBV5-1 to TRBJ2-7; 7 nucleotides align to TRBD1. The germline gives CDR1 SGHRS, CDR2 YFSETQ. V lost 0 bases and J lost 6; bases outside the gene matches: 9. The CDR3 length is 15 residues. The CDR3 spells CASSLGSGQVLEQYF. The CDR3, as DNA: TGCGCCAGCAGCTTGGGTTCTGGACAGGTTCTCGAGCAGTACTTC.

This chain uses TRBV28 with TRBJ2-2; tentative D call: TRBD2 (6 bases). Germline values: CDR1 MDHEN, CDR2 SYDVKM. V was pared by 2 bases and J by 3 bases, with 13 bases between. CDR3 size: 16 residues. The DNA of the CDR3 is TGTGCCAGCAGTTTAGGGACGGCGGGATACACCGGGGAGCTGTTTTTT. It yields the protein CASSLGTAGYTGELFF.

This chain links TRBV20-1 with TRBJ2-1, with 14 bases aligning to TRBD2. The germline CDR1 and CDR2 sequences are DFQATT and SNEGSKA (reference sequence). This CDR3 contains 16 residues. V was pared by 3 bases and J by 8 bases, with 9 bases of the junction left unmatched. The CDR3 DNA reads TGCAGTGCTAGTCCCGGGACTAGCGGGAGACGGGATGAGCAGTTCTTC. It yields the protein CSASPGTSGRRDEQFF.

The V gene is TRBV11-3, the J gene TRBJ2-3; 7 bases agree with TRBD1. The junction had 2 bases not matched to a gene; V was cut back by 6 bases and J by 2 bases. The CDR3 has 13 amino acids. Germline CDR1 reads SGHNT; CDR2 reads YENEEA. Written as DNA, the CDR3 is TGTGCCAGCAGAGGGACAGTCACAGATACGCAGTATTTT. Encoded protein: CASRGTVTDTQYF. Combining the CDR3 with reference TRBV11-3 and TRBJ2-3 gives the whole variable domain EAGVVQSPRYKIIEKKQPVAFWCNPISGHNTLYWYLQNLGQGPELLIRYENEEAVDDSQLPKDRFSAERLKGVDSTLKIQPAELGDSAVYLCASRGTVTDTQYFGPGTRLTVL.

V is TRBV4-1 and J is TRBJ2-1; 15 bases agree with TRBD2. The CDR3 sequence is 16 residues long. J was trimmed by 10 bases and V by 0 bases; bases with no gene match: 4. Germline CDR1 MGHRA, CDR2 YSYEKL. The CDR3 sequence is CASSQEGGLAGGEQFF. CDR3 sequence (DNA): TGCGCCAGCAGCCAAGAGGGGGGACTAGCGGGAGGAGAGCAGTTCTTC.

The chain combines TRBV13 with TRBJ2-2; 8 positions agree with TRBD2. In germline, CDR1 is PRHDT, CDR2 FYEKMQ (reference sequence). Germline trimming cut 1 base from V and 4 bases from J; bases unmatched to any gene: 2. The CDR3 covers 15 residues. CDR3 residues: CASSLAGGLTGELFF. Written as DNA, the CDR3 is TGTGCCAGCAGCTTAGCGGGAGGGCTCACCGGGGAGCTGTTTTTT.

The genes are TRBV6-5 and TRBJ1-2, with 10 bases fitting TRBD1. Unmatched junction bases numbered 6, after V lost 7 bases and J lost 7 bases. This CDR3 has 13 amino acids. Looked up from germline, CDR1 is MNHEY and CDR2 is SVGAGI. CDR3 in amino acids: CASIPGQGSGYTF. CDR3 DNA: TGTGCCAGCATTCCGGGACAGGGGTCTGGCTACACCTTC.

The rearrangement uses TRBV3-1 (or the pseudogene TRBV3-2) and TRBJ2-1; D is possibly TRBD2 (5 bases). The CDR3 is 10 amino acids. CDR1 and CDR2 (germline): LGHDT, YNNKEL (reference sequence). V shed 8 bases and J shed 9 bases, with 8 bases lying between them. The CDR3 DNA reads as TGTGCCAGCGGAGGAAGTGAGCAGTTCTTC. Protein: CASGGSEQFF.

In nucleotides, the CDR3 is TGCGCCAGCAGCTTGGCCGCCGGGACAGGGAACGAGCAGTACTTC. Protein product: CASSLAAGTGNEQYF. This rearrangement joins TRBV5-1 to TRBJ2-7, with TRBD1 matching 9 bases. Germline CDR1 is SGHRS and CDR2 is YFSETQ. V was clipped by 0 bases and J by 5 bases; unmatched bases: 6. CDR3 size: 15 residues.

The rearrangement joins TRBV28 to TRBJ1-3; 7 bases are a match to TRBD1. Trimming took 1 base from V and 2 from J; bases not matched to a gene: 2. Germline V CDR1 and CDR2: MDHEN, SYDVKM. The CDR3 consists of 15 residues. DNA for the CDR3: TGTGCCAGCAGTTTATTTGACAGGGCTGGAAACACCATATATTTT. Its protein is CASSLFDRAGNTIYF. Full variable domain (missing parts from reference TRBV28 and TRBJ1-3): DVKVTQSSRYLVKRTGEKVFLECVQDMDHENMFWYRQDPGLGLRLIYFSYDVKMKEKGDIPEGYSVSREKKERFSLILESASTNQTSMYLCASSLFDRAGNTIYFGEGSWLTVV.

The chain employs TRBV19 and TRBJ2-3; 13 bases are shared with TRBD2. V shed 3 bases, J shed 3 bases, and the junction held 3 bases outside the gene matches. This CDR3 is 16 amino acids long. Germline V gene sequence: CDR1 LNHDA, CDR2 SQIVND (reference sequence). This CDR3 reads CASSMGLAGRTDTQYF. DNA for the CDR3: TGTGCCAGTAGTATGGGACTAGCGGGAAGGACAGATACGCAGTATTTT.

This clone was counted a single time. The V and J genes are TRBV5-4 and TRBJ1-4; weak D call: TRBD1 (5 bases). Germline V gene lookup returns CDR1 SGHNT and CDR2 YYREEE (reference sequence). The CDR3 has 15 residues. V lost 2 bases and J 8 bases, leaving 16 bases between the germline ends. The CDR3: CASSLFGGSGEKLFF. The CDR3 nucleotides read TGTGCCAGCAGCTTATTCGGGGGAAGTGGGGAAAAACTGTTTTTT.

The J gene is TRBJ1-4, the V gene TRBV5-1; the D is unclear. CDR3 length: 14 amino acids. V dropped 0 bases and J dropped 8 bases, with 11 bases sitting between them. Germline V lookup: CDR1 SGHRS, CDR2 YFSETQ. The CDR3 loop reads CASSLDGIGEKLFF. CDR3 DNA sequence: TGCGCCAGCAGCTTGGACGGGATCGGGGAAAAACTGTTTTTT.

The gene calls are TRBV19 and TRBJ1-1; D is perhaps TRBD1 (5 bases). V was trimmed by 5 bases and J by 4 bases, leaving 14 bases between them. The CDR3 totals 14 residues. In germline, CDR1 is LNHDA, CDR2 SQIVND (reference sequence). The CDR3 region is CASSCRVDITEAFF. CDR3 nucleotide sequence: TGTGCCAGTAGTTGCAGGGTCGATATCACTGAAGCTTTCTTT.

The genes are TRBV6-5 and TRBJ1-6; no definite D call. This CDR3 has 15 amino acids. Per the germline V gene, CDR1 is MNHEY and CDR2 is SVGAGI. Trimming shortened V by 6 bases and J by 8 bases, and 17 bases separated the two germline ends. Here the CDR3 DNA reads TGTGCCAGCAGACCTGACGGGCCCGGGGATTCACCCCTCCACTTT. Amino acids: CASRPDGPGDSPLHF.

The rearrangement joins TRBV7-2 to TRBJ1-2; TRBD1 might be the D (5 bases). Germline V gene data show CDR1 as SGHTA and CDR2 as FQGNSA. This CDR3 has 14 residues. With 5 bases removed from V and 2 bases from J, the gap between germline ends came to 12 bases. The CDR3 region is CASSPGRGNYGYTF. The CDR3 region has the DNA TGTGCCAGCAGCCCAGGGCGGGGCAACTATGGCTACACCTTC. Variable domain in full (rest from reference TRBV7-2 and TRBJ1-2): GAGVSQSPSNKVTEKGKDVELRCDPISGHTALYWYRQSLGQGLEFLIYFQGNSAPDKSGLPSDRFSAERTGGSVSTLTIQRTQQEDSAVYLCASSPGRGNYGYTFGSGTRLTVV.

The chain joins TRBV10-3 to TRBJ1-4; 7 bases match TRBD1. The V gene's germline CDR1 is ENHRY and CDR2 SYGVKD. With 6 bases clipped from V and 6 bases from J, the junction kept 13 bases outside the gene matches. This CDR3 spans 16 amino acids. CDR3 residues: CAISNTRGAHYEKLFF. As DNA, the CDR3 is TGTGCCATCAGCAACACCAGGGGGGCTCATTATGAAAAACTGTTTTTT.

The chain couples TRBV5-1 to TRBJ1-4, with a tentative D call TRBD1 (6 bases). The CDR3 sequence is 15 residues long. V shed 0 bases and J shed 7 bases, with 13 bases lying between them. Germline loops: CDR1 SGHRS, CDR2 YFSETQ. Here the CDR3 DNA reads TGCGCCAGCAGCTTGGCCGGGACACAGTTTGAAAAACTGTTTTTT. It yields the protein CASSLAGTQFEKLFF.

The rearrangement joins TRBV5-1 to TRBJ2-5; no clear D gene. V lost 5 bases and J 5 bases, leaving 10 bases between the germline ends. The length of the CDR3 is 12 residues. Per germline, CDR1 SGHRS and CDR2 YFSETQ. The CDR3 is CASREPAETQYF. CDR3 sequence (DNA): TGCGCCAGCAGGGAACCAGCGGAGACCCAGTACTTC.

The rearrangement joins TRBV4-1 to TRBJ2-7; 14 positions agree with TRBD2. CDR3 length equals 16 residues. Germline CDR1 is MGHRA and CDR2 is YSYEKL. V trimming: 6 bases; J trimming: 4 bases; junction bases outside the gene matches: 8. CDR3 residues: CASSFGLAGGGYEQYF. CDR3 DNA: TGCGCCAGCAGTTTCGGACTAGCGGGAGGAGGGTACGAGCAGTACTTC.

The V and J genes are TRBV28 and TRBJ2-1; 7 positions agree with TRBD2. The CDR3 has 14 residues. Germline V CDR1 and CDR2: MDHEN, SYDVKM. With 7 bases clipped from V and 9 bases from J, the junction kept 12 bases outside the gene matches. Here the CDR3 reads CASTTSEIRGEQFF. DNA for the CDR3: TGTGCCAGCACTACTAGCGAGATTAGAGGTGAGCAGTTCTTC.

V usage is TRBV7-9 and J usage is TRBJ2-2, with TRBD1 matching over 8 bases. The CDR3 length is 14 residues. The ends lost 10 bases at V and 4 bases at J; junction bases unmatched: 8. Germline V gene sequence: CDR1 SEHNR, CDR2 FQNEAQ (reference sequence). CDR3 nucleotides: TGTGCCATCAAGACAGGGGTTGCCACCGGGGAGCTGTTTTTT. Its protein is CAIKTGVATGELFF.

This clone was counted between two and nine times. J is TRBJ1-6 and V is TRBV9; perhaps TRBD1 as D (6 bases). This CDR3 is 15 amino acids long. V lost 3 bases and J lost 9, with 16 bases in between. Germline loops: CDR1 SGDLS, CDR2 YYNGEE. Here the CDR3 DNA reads TGTGCCAGCAGCGGGTCACAGGGAAGCGGTTCACCCCTCCACTTT. It codes for CASSGSQGSGSPLHF. Variable domain in full (rest from reference TRBV9 and TRBJ1-6): DSGVTQTPKHLITATGQRVTLRCSPRSGDLSVYWYQQSLDQGLQFLIQYYNGEERAKGNILERFSAQQFPDLHSELNLSSLELGDSALYFCASSGSQGSGSPLHFGNGTRLTVT.

The CDR3: CASSGPPDTEAFF. The CDR3 DNA is TGTGCCAGCTCTGGTCCTCCGGACACTGAAGCTTTCTTT. The chain recombines TRBV2 with TRBJ1-1; D remains ambiguous. The V end was cut by 8 bases, the J end by 3 bases, with 13 bases between. Germline assignment: CDR1 SNHLY and CDR2 FYNNEI. This CDR3 is 13 amino acids long.

This chain connects TRBV9 to TRBJ1-6; no clear D. The CDR3 runs to 14 residues. V lost 3 bases and J lost 9, with 13 bases in between. In germline, CDR1 is SGDLS, CDR2 YYNGEE. The CDR3 protein is CASSGGDTSSPLHF. The DNA of the CDR3 is TGTGCCAGCAGCGGCGGAGATACGAGTTCACCCCTCCACTTT.

This chain joins TRBV29-1 and TRBJ1-2; D might be TRBD1 (5 bases). CDR1 SQVTM and CDR2 ANQGSEA come from the germline V gene. The CDR3 sequence is 12 residues long. V was pared by 0 bases and J by 11 bases, with 13 bases between. The CDR3 DNA sequence: TGCAGCGTTGAAGATCTACAGGCCAGGTACACCTTC. Translating it yields CSVEDLQARYTF.

In its sample, this clone was seen once. J is TRBJ1-4 and V is TRBV14; D might be TRBD1 (5 bases). Germline V CDR1 and CDR2: SGHDN, FVKESK. The CDR3 loop spans 18 amino acids. V dropped 1 base and J dropped 6 bases, with 21 bases sitting between them. CDR3 DNA sequence: TGTGCCAGCAGCCAAGCGGACGGTCGGGTAAAGGGGTATGAAAAACTGTTTTTT. Protein sequence: CASSQADGRVKGYEKLFF. Combining the CDR3 with reference TRBV14 and TRBJ1-4 gives the whole variable domain EAGVTQFPSHSVIEKGQTVTLRCDPISGHDNLYWYRRVMGKEIKFLLHFVKESKQDESGMPNNRFLAERTGGTYSTLKVQPAELEDSGVYFCASSQADGRVKGYEKLFFGSGTQLSVL.